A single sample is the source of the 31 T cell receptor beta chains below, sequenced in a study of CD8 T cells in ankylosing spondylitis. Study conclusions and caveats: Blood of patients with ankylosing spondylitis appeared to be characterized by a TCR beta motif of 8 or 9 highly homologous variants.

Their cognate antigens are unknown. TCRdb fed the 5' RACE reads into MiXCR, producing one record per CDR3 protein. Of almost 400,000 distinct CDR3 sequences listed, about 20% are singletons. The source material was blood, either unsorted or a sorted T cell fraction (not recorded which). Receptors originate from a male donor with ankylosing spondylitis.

The CDR3 spells CASSFRQSPYEQYF. The CDR3 DNA reads as TGCGCCAGCAGCTTTCGCCAGAGTCCCTACGAGCAGTACTTC. V and J are TRBV5-1 and TRBJ2-7; D not certain. Germline CDR1 and CDR2: SGHRS and YFSETQ. The CDR3 has 14 residues. With 2 bases removed from V and 2 bases from J, the gap between germline ends came to 11 bases.

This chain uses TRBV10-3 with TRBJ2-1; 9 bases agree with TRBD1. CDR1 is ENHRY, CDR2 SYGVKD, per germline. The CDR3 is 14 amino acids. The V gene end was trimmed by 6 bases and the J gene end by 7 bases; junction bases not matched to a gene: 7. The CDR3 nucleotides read TGTGCCATCAGCACCGGGACAGGGAATAATGAGCAGTTCTTC. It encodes CAISTGTGNNEQFF.

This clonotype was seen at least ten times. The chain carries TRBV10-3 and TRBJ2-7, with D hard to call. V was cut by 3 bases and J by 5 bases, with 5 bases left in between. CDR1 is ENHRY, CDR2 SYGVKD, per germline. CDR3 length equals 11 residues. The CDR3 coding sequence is TGTGCCATCAGTGAATTCCACGAGCAGTACTTC. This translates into CAISEFHEQYF.

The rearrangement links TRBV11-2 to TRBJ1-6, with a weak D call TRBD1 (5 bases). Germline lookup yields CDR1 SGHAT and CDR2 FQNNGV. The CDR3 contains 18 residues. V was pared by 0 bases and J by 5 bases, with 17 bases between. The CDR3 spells CASSLDRRVAPNNSPLHF. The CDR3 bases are TGTGCCAGCAGCTTAGATCGCAGGGTAGCACCCAATAATTCACCCCTCCACTTT.

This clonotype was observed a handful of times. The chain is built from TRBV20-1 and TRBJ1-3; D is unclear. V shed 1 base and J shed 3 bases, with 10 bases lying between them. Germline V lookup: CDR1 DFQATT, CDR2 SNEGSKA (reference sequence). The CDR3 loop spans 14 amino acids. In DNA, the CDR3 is TGCAGTGCTAGAGTGGCCGGGGATGGAAACACCATATATTTT. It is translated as CSARVAGDGNTIYF.

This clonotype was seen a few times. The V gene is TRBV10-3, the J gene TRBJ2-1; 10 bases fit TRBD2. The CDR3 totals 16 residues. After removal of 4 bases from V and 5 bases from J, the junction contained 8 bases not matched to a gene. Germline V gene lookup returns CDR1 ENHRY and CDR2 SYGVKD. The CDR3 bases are TGTGCCATCAGTGTTCCTAGCGGGAGCGAAGACAATGAGCAGTTCTTC. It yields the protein CAISVPSGSEDNEQFF.

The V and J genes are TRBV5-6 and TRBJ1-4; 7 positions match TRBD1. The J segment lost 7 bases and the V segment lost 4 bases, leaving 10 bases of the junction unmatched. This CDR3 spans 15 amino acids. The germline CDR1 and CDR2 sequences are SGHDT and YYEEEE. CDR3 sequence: CASSTGTERGEKLFF. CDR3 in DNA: TGTGCCAGCAGCACCGGGACAGAACGGGGTGAAAAACTGTTTTTT.

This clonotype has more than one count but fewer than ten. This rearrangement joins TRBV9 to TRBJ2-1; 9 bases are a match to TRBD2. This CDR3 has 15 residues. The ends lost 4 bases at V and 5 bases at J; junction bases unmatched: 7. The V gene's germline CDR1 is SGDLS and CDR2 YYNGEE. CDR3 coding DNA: TGTGCCAGCAGCCCGACTAGCGGTCATAACAATGAGCAGTTCTTC. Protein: CASSPTSGHNNEQFF.

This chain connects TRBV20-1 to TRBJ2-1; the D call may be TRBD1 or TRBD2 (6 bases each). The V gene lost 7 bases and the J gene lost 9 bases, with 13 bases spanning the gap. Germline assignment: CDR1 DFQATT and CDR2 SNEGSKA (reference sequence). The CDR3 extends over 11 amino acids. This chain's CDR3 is CSGRGATEQFF. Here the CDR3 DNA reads TGCAGTGGTAGGGGGGCCACTGAGCAGTTCTTC.

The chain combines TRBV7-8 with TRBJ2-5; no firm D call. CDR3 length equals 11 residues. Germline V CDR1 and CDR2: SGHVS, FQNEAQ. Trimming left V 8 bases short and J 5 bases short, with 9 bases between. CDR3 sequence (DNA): TGTGCCAGCCTTCGGCATGAGACCCAGTACTTC. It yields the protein CASLRHETQYF.

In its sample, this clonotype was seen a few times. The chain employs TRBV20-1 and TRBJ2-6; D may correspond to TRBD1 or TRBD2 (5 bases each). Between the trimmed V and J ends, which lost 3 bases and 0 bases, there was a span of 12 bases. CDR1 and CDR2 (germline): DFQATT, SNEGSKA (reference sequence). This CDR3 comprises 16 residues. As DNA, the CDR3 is TGCAGTGCTAGGGGGGACGCCAGCTCTGGGGCCAACGTCCTGACTTTC. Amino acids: CSARGDASSGANVLTF.

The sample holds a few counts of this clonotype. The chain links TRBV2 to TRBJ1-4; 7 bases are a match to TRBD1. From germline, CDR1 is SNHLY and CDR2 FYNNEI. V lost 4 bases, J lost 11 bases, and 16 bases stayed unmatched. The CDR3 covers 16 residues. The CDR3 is CASSASQGGSLGKLFF. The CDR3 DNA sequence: TGTGCCAGCAGTGCCTCTCAGGGGGGCAGCTTGGGGAAACTGTTTTTT.

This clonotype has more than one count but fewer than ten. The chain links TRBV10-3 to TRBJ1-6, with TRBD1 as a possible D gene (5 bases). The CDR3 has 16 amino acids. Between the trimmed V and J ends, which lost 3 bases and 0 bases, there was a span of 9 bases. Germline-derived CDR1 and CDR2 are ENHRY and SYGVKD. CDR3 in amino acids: CAISEGASSYNSPLHF. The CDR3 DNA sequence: TGTGCCATCAGTGAAGGGGCAAGCTCCTATAATTCACCCCTCCACTTT.

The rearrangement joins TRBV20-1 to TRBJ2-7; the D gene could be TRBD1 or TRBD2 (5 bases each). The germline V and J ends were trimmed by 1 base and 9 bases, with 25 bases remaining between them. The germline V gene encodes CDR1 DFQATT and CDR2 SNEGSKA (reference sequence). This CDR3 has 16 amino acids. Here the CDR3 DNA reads TGCAGTGCTAGAGGGCCTATGGGACGACTGCCGGCGGGGCAGTACTTC. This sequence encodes CSARGPMGRLPAGQYF.

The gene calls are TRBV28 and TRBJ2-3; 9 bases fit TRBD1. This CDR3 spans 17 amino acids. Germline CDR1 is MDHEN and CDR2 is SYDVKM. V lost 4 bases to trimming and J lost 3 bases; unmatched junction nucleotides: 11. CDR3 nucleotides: TGTGCCAGCAGTTCTCCCGGGACAGGGTTTCGAACAGATACGCAGTATTTT. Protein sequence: CASSSPGTGFRTDTQYF.

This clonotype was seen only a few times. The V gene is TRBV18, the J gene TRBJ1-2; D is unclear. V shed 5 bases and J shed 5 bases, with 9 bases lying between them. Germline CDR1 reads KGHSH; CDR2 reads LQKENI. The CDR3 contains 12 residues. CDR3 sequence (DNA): TGTGCCAGCTCAGTTGCCACATATGGCTACACCTTC. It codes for CASSVATYGYTF.

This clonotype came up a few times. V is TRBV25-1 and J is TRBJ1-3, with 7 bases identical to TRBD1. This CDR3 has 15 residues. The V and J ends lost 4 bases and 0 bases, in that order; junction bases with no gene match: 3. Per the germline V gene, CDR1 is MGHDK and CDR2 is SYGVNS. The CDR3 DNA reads TGTGCCAGCAGTGTGGCAGGGGGCTCTGGAAACACCATATATTTT. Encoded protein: CASSVAGGSGNTIYF.

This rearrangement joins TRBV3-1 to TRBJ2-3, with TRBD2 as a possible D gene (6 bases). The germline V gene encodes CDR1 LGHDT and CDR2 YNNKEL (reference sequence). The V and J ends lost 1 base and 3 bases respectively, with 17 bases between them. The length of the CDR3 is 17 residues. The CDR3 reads CASSQVSAGRETDTQYF. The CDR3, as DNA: TGTGCCAGCAGCCAAGTTTCGGCGGGAAGGGAGACAGATACGCAGTATTTT.

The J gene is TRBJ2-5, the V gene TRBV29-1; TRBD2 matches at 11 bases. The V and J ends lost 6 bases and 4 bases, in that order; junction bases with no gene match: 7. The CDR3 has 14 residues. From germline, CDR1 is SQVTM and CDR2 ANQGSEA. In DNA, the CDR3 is TGCAGCGTCCCACTAGCGGGAGCCCGAGAGACCCAGTACTTC. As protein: CSVPLAGARETQYF.

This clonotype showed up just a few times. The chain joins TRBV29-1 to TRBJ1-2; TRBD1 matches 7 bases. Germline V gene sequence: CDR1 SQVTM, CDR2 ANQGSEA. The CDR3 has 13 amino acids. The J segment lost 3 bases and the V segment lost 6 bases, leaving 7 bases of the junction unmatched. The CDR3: CSVKDREDYGYTF. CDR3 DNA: TGCAGCGTGAAAGACAGGGAAGACTATGGCTACACCTTC.

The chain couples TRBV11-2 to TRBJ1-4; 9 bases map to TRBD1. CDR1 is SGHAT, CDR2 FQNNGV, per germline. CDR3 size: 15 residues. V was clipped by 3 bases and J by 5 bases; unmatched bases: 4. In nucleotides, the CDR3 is TGTGCCAGCAGCTTCGCCGGGACAGGGAATGAAAAACTGTTTTTT. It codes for CASSFAGTGNEKLFF.

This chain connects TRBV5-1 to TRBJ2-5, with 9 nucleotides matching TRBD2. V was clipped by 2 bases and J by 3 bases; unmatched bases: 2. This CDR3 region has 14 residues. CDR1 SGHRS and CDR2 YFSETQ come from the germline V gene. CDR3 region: CASSFIAGEETQYF. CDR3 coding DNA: TGCGCCAGCAGCTTTATAGCGGGAGAAGAGACCCAGTACTTC. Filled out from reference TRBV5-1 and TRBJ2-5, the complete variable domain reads KAGVTQTPRYLIKTRGQQVTLSCSPISGHRSVSWYQQTPGQGLQFLFEYFSETQRNKGNFPGRFSGRQFSNSRSEMNVSTLELGDSALYLCASSFIAGEETQYFGPGTRLLVL.

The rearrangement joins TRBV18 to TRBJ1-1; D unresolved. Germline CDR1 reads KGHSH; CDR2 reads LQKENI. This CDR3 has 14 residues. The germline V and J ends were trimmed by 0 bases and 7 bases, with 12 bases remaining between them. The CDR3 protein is CASSPPKGPGEAFF. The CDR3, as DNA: TGTGCCAGCTCACCACCGAAAGGGCCGGGTGAAGCTTTCTTT. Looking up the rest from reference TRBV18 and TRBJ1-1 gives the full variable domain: NAGVMQNPRHLVRRRGQEARLRCSPMKGHSHVYWYRQLPEEGLKFMVYLQKENIIDESGMPKERFSAEFPKEGPSILRIQQVVRGDSAAYFCASSPPKGPGEAFFGQGTRLTVV.

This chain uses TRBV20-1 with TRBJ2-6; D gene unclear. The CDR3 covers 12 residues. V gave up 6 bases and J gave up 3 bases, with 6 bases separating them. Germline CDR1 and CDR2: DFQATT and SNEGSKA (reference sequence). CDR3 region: CSAIFGANVLTF. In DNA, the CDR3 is TGCAGTGCAATATTTGGGGCCAACGTCCTGACTTTC.

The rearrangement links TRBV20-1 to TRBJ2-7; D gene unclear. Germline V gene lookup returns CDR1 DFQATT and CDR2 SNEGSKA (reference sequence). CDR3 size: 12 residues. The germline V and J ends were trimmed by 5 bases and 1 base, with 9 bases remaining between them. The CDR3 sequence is CSAGYSSYEQYF. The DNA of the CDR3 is TGCAGTGCTGGCTATAGTTCCTACGAGCAGTACTTC.

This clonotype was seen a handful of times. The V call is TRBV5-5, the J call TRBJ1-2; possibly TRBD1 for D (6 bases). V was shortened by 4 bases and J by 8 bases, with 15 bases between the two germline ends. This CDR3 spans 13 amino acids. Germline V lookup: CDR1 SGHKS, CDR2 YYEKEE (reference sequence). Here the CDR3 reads CASSLWDNRGYTF. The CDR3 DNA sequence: TGTGCCAGCAGCCTATGGGACAACAGGGGCTACACCTTC. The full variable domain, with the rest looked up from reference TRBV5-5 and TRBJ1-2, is DAGVTQSPTHLIKTRGQQVTLRCSPISGHKSVSWYQQVLGQGPQFIFQYYEKEERGRGNFPDRFSARQFPNYSSELNVNALLLGDSALYLCASSLWDNRGYTFGSGTRLTVV.

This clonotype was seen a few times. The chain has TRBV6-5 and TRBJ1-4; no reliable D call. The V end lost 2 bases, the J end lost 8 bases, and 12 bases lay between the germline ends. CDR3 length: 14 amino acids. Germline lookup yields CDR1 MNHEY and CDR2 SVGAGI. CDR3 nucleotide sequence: TGTGCCAGCAGTTACCGCCACAGTGGGGAAAAACTGTTTTTT. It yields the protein CASSYRHSGEKLFF.

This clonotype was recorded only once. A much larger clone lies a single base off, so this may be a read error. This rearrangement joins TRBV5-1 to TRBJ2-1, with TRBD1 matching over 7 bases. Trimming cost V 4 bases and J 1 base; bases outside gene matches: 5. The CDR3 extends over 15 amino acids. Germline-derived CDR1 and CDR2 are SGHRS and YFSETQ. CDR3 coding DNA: TGCGCCAGCAGCCCCGGACAGGTTTCCTACAATGAGCAGTTCTTC. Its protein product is CASSPGQVSYNEQFF. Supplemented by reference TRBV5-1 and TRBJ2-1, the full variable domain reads KAGVTQTPRYLIKTRGQQVTLSCSPISGHRSVSWYQQTPGQGLQFLFEYFSETQRNKGNFPGRFSGRQFSNSRSEMNVSTLELGDSALYLCASSPGQVSYNEQFFGPGTRLTVL.

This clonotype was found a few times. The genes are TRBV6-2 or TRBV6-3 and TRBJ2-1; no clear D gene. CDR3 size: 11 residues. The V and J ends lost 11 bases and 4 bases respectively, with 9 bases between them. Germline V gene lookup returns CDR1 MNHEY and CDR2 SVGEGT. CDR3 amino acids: CASRLYNEQFF. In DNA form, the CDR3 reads TGTGCCTCCCGACTGTACAATGAGCAGTTCTTC.

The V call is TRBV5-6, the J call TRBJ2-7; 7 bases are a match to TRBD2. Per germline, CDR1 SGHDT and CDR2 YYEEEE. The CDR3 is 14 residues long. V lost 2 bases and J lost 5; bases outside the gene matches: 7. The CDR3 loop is CASSFSWAGDEQYF. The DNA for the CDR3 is TGTGCCAGCAGCTTCTCCTGGGCGGGGGACGAGCAGTACTTC.

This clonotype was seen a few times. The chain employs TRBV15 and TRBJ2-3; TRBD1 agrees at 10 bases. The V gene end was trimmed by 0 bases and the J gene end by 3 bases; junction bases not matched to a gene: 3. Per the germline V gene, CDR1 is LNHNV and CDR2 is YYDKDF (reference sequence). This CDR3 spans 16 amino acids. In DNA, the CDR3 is TGTGCCACCAGCAGAGATCTGGGACAGGGGACAGATACGCAGTATTTT. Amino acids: CATSRDLGQGTDTQYF. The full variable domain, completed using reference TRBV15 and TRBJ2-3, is DAMVIQNPRYQVTQFGKPVTLSCSQTLNHNVMYWYQQKSSQAPKLLFHYYDKDFNNEADTPDNFQSRRPNTSFCFLDIRSPGLGDTAMYLCATSRDLGQGTDTQYFGPGTRLTVL.